This T cell receptor beta chain came from a study of blood T cell repertoires in COVID-19. In the study overall: Samples representing acute and convalescent COVID-19 were sourced from the United States, Italy and Spain. Nucleic acid was either cDNA or gDNA, and it came from T cells, B-cell-depleted T cells, or PBMCs.

CDR3 length: 15 residues. Germline CDR1 is SGHTA and CDR2 is FQGNSA. V was pared by 1 base and J by 3 bases, with 12 bases between. In the source study's methods: Estimates of nucleated cell counts were drawn from the amplification of reference gene primers. Measured with immunoSEQ multiplex PCR; TCRdb has only the in-frame clones, and not every one. V and J calls and clone size are given by that table; D and trimming were obtained from the DNA. The top ten clones hold more than 1.2% of a sample with around 62,000 clones, just under 90% of them seen once. J is TRBJ1-2 and V is TRBV7-2; D is perhaps TRBD1 (5 bases). Sequencing was carried out using peripheral blood. The sequence derives from a man aged 55 to 70 with acute or convalescent COVID-19. The CDR3 nucleotides read TGTGCCAGCAGCTTAGGTGGCAGGGTTGACTATGGCTACACCTTC. Protein sequence: CASSLGGRVDYGYTF.